Listed here are 32 T cell receptor beta chains from one sample, sequenced in a study of cytomegalovirus exposure and HLA in healthy donors. 13 Jbeta primers and 60 Vbeta primers were used for the PCR. Sequencing used immunoSEQ multiplex PCR; TCRdb keeps in-frame clones, though not all of them. The sample contains more than 150,000 clones, more than 75% of which appear only once. The source material was PBMCs. The receptors were gathered from a man aged 35-49 years in good health and CMV-seronegative.

The genes are TRBV10-3 and TRBJ1-1, with 7 bases fitting TRBD1. Germline V gives CDR1 ENHRY, CDR2 SYGVKD. The J segment lost 4 bases and the V segment lost 6 bases, leaving 5 bases of the junction unmatched. The CDR3 runs to 13 residues. CDR3 coding DNA: TGTGCCATCAGCGAGACAGGGTTCACTGAAGCTTTCTTT. It specifies CAISETGFTEAFF.

The rearrangement links TRBV5-1 to TRBJ1-5; TRBD1 matches at 7 bases. With V trimmed by 2 bases and J by 5 bases, 7 bases remained unmatched. Germline assignment: CDR1 SGHRS and CDR2 YFSETQ. The CDR3 spans 15 residues. CDR3 DNA: TGCGCCAGCAGCTTAGGACAGGATGGGTATCAGCCCCAGCATTTT. Protein product: CASSLGQDGYQPQHF.

The rearrangement uses TRBV4-3 and TRBJ1-2; a weak D match, TRBD1 (5 bases). The germline CDR1 and CDR2 sequences are LGHNA and YSLEER. V shed 0 bases and J shed 8 bases, with 16 bases lying between them. This CDR3 has 15 residues. The CDR3 sequence: CASSQDRRGFGGYTF. DNA for the CDR3: TGCGCCAGCAGCCAAGATCGGAGGGGTTTCGGGGGCTACACCTTC.

The chain uses TRBV4-3 and TRBJ2-5; 10 nucleotides match TRBD2. V shed 0 bases and J 0 bases; nucleotides not matched to a gene: 4. The germline V gene encodes CDR1 LGHNA and CDR2 YSLEER. CDR3 size: 17 residues. The CDR3 reads CASSQEGSGGNQETQYF. In nucleotides, the CDR3 is TGCGCCAGCAGCCAAGAAGGTAGCGGGGGGAACCAAGAGACCCAGTACTTC.

This chain joins TRBV19 and TRBJ1-5, with D uncertain. Germline V gene sequence: CDR1 LNHDA, CDR2 SQIVND (reference sequence). CDR3 length equals 14 residues. Trimming removed 8 bases at V and 3 bases at J, with 14 bases between. In nucleotides, the CDR3 is TGTGCCAGTCGGAGCCCCCAGAACAATCAGCCCCAGCATTTT. Protein sequence: CASRSPQNNQPQHF.

The rearrangement joins TRBV7-9 to TRBJ2-7; 9 nucleotides line up with TRBD1. V was clipped by 5 bases and J by 2 bases; unmatched bases: 4. CDR1 is SEHNR and CDR2 is FQNEAQ in the germline V gene (reference sequence). The CDR3 covers 14 residues. CDR3 coding DNA: TGTGCCAGCAGCCCACGACAGGGGGCCTACGAGCAGTACTTC. The encoded protein is CASSPRQGAYEQYF.

The chain combines TRBV6-1 with TRBJ1-2; tentative D call: TRBD1 (6 bases). The CDR3 sequence is 13 residues long. Germline values: CDR1 MNHNS, CDR2 SASEGT. V shed 5 bases and J shed 6 bases, with 13 bases lying between them. CDR3 nucleotide sequence: TGTGCCAGCAGTAACCAGGGGAGGGATGGCTACACCTTC. Its protein product is CASSNQGRDGYTF.

This clone was detected only a few times. Other nucleotide sequences in the sample specify the same CDR3. The chain uses TRBV6-5 and TRBJ2-1; 9 positions match TRBD2. The CDR3 is 15 amino acids. The ends lost 6 bases at V and 0 bases at J; junction bases unmatched: 3. The germline gives CDR1 MNHEY, CDR2 SVGAGI. The CDR3 reads CASSELAGSYNEQFF. CDR3 bases: TGTGCCAGCAGCGAACTAGCGGGCTCCTACAATGAGCAGTTCTTC.

The chain recombines TRBV2 with TRBJ2-3, with 8 bases that match TRBD1. V was pared by 6 bases and J by 3 bases, with 11 bases of the junction left unmatched. The CDR3 is made up of 16 amino acids. Germline V gives CDR1 SNHLY, CDR2 FYNNEI. CDR3 sequence (DNA): TGTGCCAGCAGCCTACGACAGGGGAAATCAACAGATACGCAGTATTTT. Its protein is CASSLRQGKSTDTQYF.

The chain has TRBV9 and TRBJ2-2; D is ambiguous. Trimming removed 0 bases from V and 8 bases from J, with 8 bases in between. Germline CDR1 SGDLS, CDR2 YYNGEE. The CDR3 is 13 residues long. CDR3 loop: CASSVAIVGELFF. The CDR3 DNA is TGTGCCAGCAGCGTAGCTATAGTGGGGGAGCTGTTTTTT. Using reference TRBV9 and TRBJ2-2 for the parts outside the CDR3, the full variable domain is DSGVTQTPKHLITATGQRVTLRCSPRSGDLSVYWYQQSLDQGLQFLIQYYNGEERAKGNILERFSAQQFPDLHSELNLSSLELGDSALYFCASSVAIVGELFFGEGSRLTVL.

The chain's CDR3 is CASSSRDSNYGYTF. CDR3 nucleotides: TGTGCCAGCAGCAGCAGGGACTCTAACTATGGCTACACCTTC. The genes are TRBV6-1 and TRBJ1-2; D may be TRBD1 (5 bases). There are 14 residues in the CDR3. Trimming took off 6 bases at V and 0 bases at J, with 11 bases between the two ends. CDR1 and CDR2 (germline): MNHNS, SASEGT.

This clone was seen a handful of times. The V call is TRBV4-1, the J call TRBJ2-7; no clear D. Germline CDR1 and CDR2: MGHRA and YSYEKL. The CDR3 has 15 residues. V dropped 0 bases and J dropped 1 base, with 10 bases sitting between them. The CDR3 spells CASSQDRGSSYEQYF. The CDR3, as DNA: TGCGCCAGCAGCCAAGATCGTGGCTCGTCCTACGAGCAGTACTTC.

The chain is built from TRBV19 and TRBJ1-6; the D is unclear. The ends were cut back, 5 bases at V and 5 bases at J, with 13 bases in the middle. The germline CDR1 and CDR2 sequences are LNHDA and SQIVND (reference sequence). This CDR3 contains 15 residues. The CDR3 loop reads CASSLEKINNSPLHF. The CDR3 DNA follows: TGTGCCAGTAGTCTCGAGAAGATTAATAATTCACCCCTCCACTTT.

V usage is TRBV9 and J usage is TRBJ2-7; D is unresolved. The length of the CDR3 is 14 residues. Trimming pared 0 bases from V and 1 base from J, leaving 8 bases between. Germline V gene sequence: CDR1 SGDLS, CDR2 YYNGEE. CDR3: CASSVETTSYEQYF. CDR3 coding DNA: TGTGCCAGCAGCGTAGAAACTACTTCCTACGAGCAGTACTTC.

The genes are TRBV5-5 and TRBJ1-4, with D uncertain. Deletions cut 4 bases from V and 8 bases from J, with 12 bases between. The length of the CDR3 is 13 residues. CDR1 SGHKS and CDR2 YYEKEE come from the germline V gene (reference sequence). This CDR3 reads CASSPIGGEKLFF. The DNA for the CDR3 is TGTGCCAGCAGCCCCATCGGAGGCGAAAAACTGTTTTTT.

V is TRBV29-1 and J is TRBJ2-7; D perhaps matches TRBD2 (5 bases). V lost 5 bases and J 3 bases, leaving 14 bases between the germline ends. This CDR3 region has 13 residues. Germline V gene data show CDR1 as SQVTM and CDR2 as ANQGSEA. The CDR3: CSVFEGVRYEQYF. As DNA, the CDR3 is TGCAGCGTTTTTGAGGGTGTGCGCTACGAGCAGTACTTC.

The chain uses TRBV6-4 and TRBJ2-1; 7 bases line up with TRBD1. The CDR3 runs 14 residues. Germline CDR1 and CDR2: MRHNA and SNTAGT. Unmatched junction bases numbered 7, after V lost 7 bases and J lost 4 bases. DNA for the CDR3: TGTGCCAGCAACGACAGGGCATTTTACAATGAGCAGTTCTTC. Protein product: CASNDRAFYNEQFF.

This clone was recorded once. This sequence joins TRBV6-1 and TRBJ2-5; D is undetermined. The tail of the sequence fits TRBJ2-7 better, so the J call may be wrong. Germline V gives CDR1 MNHNS, CDR2 SASEGT. CDR3 length: 14 amino acids. In nucleotides, the CDR3 is TGTGCCAGCAGGACTCTCCTTAGCTCCTACGAGCAGTACTTC. This sequence encodes CASRTLLSSYEQYF.

V usage is TRBV7-8 and J usage is TRBJ1-2; D is possibly TRBD1 (5 bases). The germline V and J ends were trimmed by 1 base and 2 bases, with 5 bases remaining between them. Germline CDR1 is SGHVS and CDR2 is FQNEAQ. This CDR3 contains 13 residues. The CDR3 coding sequence is TGTGCCAGCAGCTTAGGACAGAACTATGGCTACACCTTC. Its protein is CASSLGQNYGYTF.

The chain joins TRBV6-1 to TRBJ1-1; D possibly corresponds to TRBD1 (6 bases). The germline V gene encodes CDR1 MNHNS and CDR2 SASEGT. The CDR3 consists of 13 residues. V was pared by 10 bases and J by 8 bases, with 20 bases between. The CDR3 nucleotides read TGTGCCATGAACCCCCCGGGGGGCCGAGAAGCTTTCTTT. Encoded protein: CAMNPPGGREAFF.

The J gene is TRBJ2-1, the V gene TRBV28, with TRBD1 matching over 8 bases. Germline V lookup: CDR1 MDHEN, CDR2 SYDVKM. The trim removed 6 bases at V and 4 bases at J, leaving 11 bases unmatched. The CDR3 is made up of 16 amino acids. The DNA of the CDR3 is TGTGCCAGCAGGCCCGGCGACAGGGGCCAATACAATGAGCAGTTCTTC. Its protein product is CASRPGDRGQYNEQFF. Together with reference TRBV28 and TRBJ2-1, the CDR3 gives the full variable domain: DVKVTQSSRYLVKRTGEKVFLECVQDMDHENMFWYRQDPGLGLRLIYFSYDVKMKEKGDIPEGYSVSREKKERFSLILESASTNQTSMYLCASRPGDRGQYNEQFFGPGTRLTVL.

The chain combines TRBV18 with TRBJ2-7; 8 bases match TRBD2. V trimming: 3 bases; J trimming: 0 bases; junction bases outside the gene matches: 1. Germline loops: CDR1 KGHSH, CDR2 LQKENI. The CDR3 consists of 14 residues. DNA for the CDR3: TGTGCCAGCTCACCGAGCGGGGGCTCCTACGAGCAGTACTTC. Amino acids: CASSPSGGSYEQYF.

The chain combines TRBV7-3 with TRBJ2-7; D not resolved. Germline V lookup: CDR1 SGHTA, CDR2 FQGTGA. The CDR3 extends over 14 amino acids. V was clipped by 0 bases and J by 0 bases, with 6 bases between them. For the CDR3, the DNA is TGTGCCAGCAGCTTAACTCCTATCTCCTACGAGCAGTACTTC. Translated: CASSLTPISYEQYF. Full variable domain (missing parts from reference TRBV7-3 and TRBJ2-7): GAGVSQTPSNKVTEKGKYVELRCDPISGHTALYWYRQSLGQGPEFLIYFQGTGAADDSGLPNDRFFAVRPEGSVSTLKIQRTERGDSAVYLCASSLTPISYEQYFGPGTRLTVT.

V is TRBV9 and J is TRBJ2-3, with TRBD2 matching 8 bases. The germline gives CDR1 SGDLS, CDR2 YYNGEE. The CDR3 loop spans 20 amino acids. With V trimmed by 4 bases and J by 3 bases, 22 bases remained unmatched. The CDR3 region has the DNA TGTGCCAGCAGCCCCCGGACTGGGGTTGGGGCTAGCGGGTTTACAGATACGCAGTATTTT. Translation gives CASSPRTGVGASGFTDTQYF.

The V and J genes are TRBV29-1 and TRBJ1-1; D is undetermined. V was cut by 7 bases and J by 0 bases, with 9 bases left in between. This CDR3 spans 12 amino acids. The germline V gene encodes CDR1 SQVTM and CDR2 ANQGSEA. Here the CDR3 reads CSASPLNTEAFF. CDR3 in DNA: TGCAGCGCCTCCCCCTTGAACACTGAAGCTTTCTTT.

This clone was observed a single time. The chain is built from TRBV7-2 and TRBJ2-7; no reliable D call. Trimming removed 1 base at V and 2 bases at J, with 9 bases between. The CDR3 has 14 residues. CDR1 and CDR2 (germline): SGHTA, FQGNSA. CDR3 bases: TGTGCCAGCAGCTTAGGATTCCGGGCCTACGAGCAGTACTTC. As protein: CASSLGFRAYEQYF.

V is TRBV29-1 and J is TRBJ2-1, with 8 bases that match TRBD1. V gave up 7 bases and J gave up 5 bases; unmatched junction bases: 4. The CDR3 has 12 amino acids. The V gene's germline CDR1 is SQVTM and CDR2 ANQGSEA. CDR3 DNA: TGCAGCGCCAACAGGGGGGACAATGAGCAGTTCTTC. It is translated as CSANRGDNEQFF.

The chain has TRBV7-8 and TRBJ1-2; 10 nucleotides align to TRBD1. Germline V gives CDR1 SGHVS, CDR2 FQNEAQ. V lost 5 bases and J lost 5; bases outside the gene matches: 5. The CDR3 length is 14 residues. CDR3 nucleotides: TGTGCCAGCAGCCCAAGGGACAGGGGATATGGCTACACCTTC. Amino acid sequence: CASSPRDRGYGYTF.

The chain recombines TRBV2 with TRBJ1-2, with unresolved D. The CDR3 is 15 residues long. CDR1 SNHLY and CDR2 FYNNEI come from the germline V gene. V was trimmed by 4 bases and J by 0 bases, leaving 12 bases between them. This CDR3 reads CASSAAGSANYGYTF. The CDR3 nucleotides read TGTGCCAGCAGTGCTGCAGGCTCCGCTAACTATGGCTACACCTTC.

This chain joins TRBV6-1 and TRBJ1-2, with D unresolved. Looked up from germline, CDR1 is MNHNS and CDR2 is SASEGT. The CDR3 runs to 15 residues. Trimming cost V 7 bases and J 4 bases, with 19 bases left between them. The chain's CDR3 is CASTEAAGTLYGYTF. The CDR3 bases are TGTGCCAGCACCGAAGCGGCGGGAACCCTCTATGGCTACACCTTC.

This chain links TRBV18 with TRBJ2-3; D remains ambiguous. Deletions cut 4 bases from V and 2 bases from J, with 10 bases between. CDR1 and CDR2 (germline): KGHSH, LQKENI. This CDR3 has 14 amino acids. As DNA, the CDR3 is TGTGCCAGCTCACAAGCGCCAGACACAGATACGCAGTATTTT. It is translated as CASSQAPDTDTQYF.

This clone was detected only a few times. The chain has TRBV20-1 and TRBJ1-2, with 7 bases identical to TRBD1. Germline-derived CDR1 and CDR2 are DFQATT and SNEGSKA (reference sequence). CDR3 length: 9 amino acids. CDR3: CETGDGYTF. Here the CDR3 DNA reads TGCGAAACAGGGGATGGCTACACCTTC.